Listed below are T cell receptor beta chains from one sample, sequenced in a study of T-cell memory formation after mild COVID-19. TCRdb passed the 5' RACE reads through MiXCR, listing each CDR3 protein once. In the table there are 210,000 or so distinct CDR3 sequences, around 18% of which are singletons. The source material was PBMCs or a T cell subset sorted from them (not recorded which). These receptors all stem from an adult woman who had mild COVID-19 (a few samples of this study predate the infection). Cell type and time point are not known. The conserved cysteine and the conserved F or W are not part of the CDR3 here. Expanded clones are given a class, and other clones once, few, many or no size at all.

CDR3: ASSPPFLRGLESYEQY; J: TRBJ2-7; V: TRBV18; size: few
CDR3: AIRGVSGSSYNEQF; J: TRBJ2-1; V: TRBV10-3; size: many
CDR3: AISEYNEQF; J: TRBJ2-1; V: TRBV10-3; size: .
CDR3: ASSVEGATKLGNTIY; J: TRBJ1-3; V: TRBV9; size: few
CDR3: ASSQSFGTGYYGYT; J: TRBJ1-2; V: TRBV28; size: few
CDR3: ASSYLGMQAQY; J: TRBJ2-3; V: TRBV19; size: few
CDR3: ASSLRDSGANVLT; J: TRBJ2-6; V: TRBV5-4; size: .
CDR3: ASSYSGRANTEAF; J: TRBJ1-1; V: TRBV6-6; size: few
CDR3: ASSQVNRAAYEQY; J: TRBJ2-7; V: TRBV3-1; size: .
CDR3: ASSPRTSVTDTQY; J: TRBJ2-3; V: TRBV12-3/TRBV12-4; size: .
CDR3: AISDVGMGTDTQY; J: TRBJ2-3; V: TRBV10-3; size: .
CDR3: ASSLSTGPDTQY; J: TRBJ2-3; V: TRBV5-1; size: .
CDR3: SAETRRGVTEAF; J: TRBJ1-1; V: TRBV20-1; size: many
CDR3: SVGWGSKDQPQH; J: TRBJ1-5; V: TRBV29-1; size: .
CDR3: ASSHERENTQY; J: TRBJ2-3; V: TRBV4-2; size: .
CDR3: ATSDLWSSGRGTDTQY; J: TRBJ2-3; V: TRBV24-1; size: many
CDR3: AISEAQASPLH; J: TRBJ1-6; V: TRBV10-3; size: few
CDR3: ASARDRDRAYEQY; J: TRBJ2-7; V: TRBV18; size: .
CDR3: ASSLTRPPTVHQF; J: TRBJ2-1; V: TRBV7-6; size: many
CDR3: ASLGLAGSEQY; J: TRBJ2-7; V: TRBV12-3/TRBV12-4; size: .
CDR3: ASGARLAGYNEQF; J: TRBJ2-1; V: TRBV7-8; size: .
CDR3: ACSRGGGNTIY; J: TRBJ1-3; V: TRBV30; size: .
CDR3: ASSSRPAQGYNSPLH; J: TRBJ1-6; V: TRBV11-2; size: many
CDR3: AGRASTHEQF; J: TRBJ2-1; V: TRBV7-6; size: .